Below, 8 T cell receptor beta chains from the same sample are listed, as sequenced in a study of blood T cell repertoires in COVID-19. Libraries were prepared by immunoSEQ multiplex PCR; TCRdb keeps only in-frame clonotypes and omits some of them. This sample has 300,000 to 450,000 clones, with over 65% found just once. The sample taken for sequencing was peripheral blood. The receptors shown here come from a human donor with acute or convalescent COVID-19. The donor label of this sample is uncertain.

This chain connects TRBV27 to TRBJ1-2, with D possibly TRBD1 on 5 matching bases. The CDR3 has 14 residues. Germline CDR1 is MNHEY and CDR2 is SMNVEV (reference sequence). V lost 2 bases and J lost 5, with 12 bases in between. DNA for the CDR3: TGTGCCAGCAGTTTAGGGCCGCAGGGATATGGCTACACCTTC. Translation gives CASSLGPQGYGYTF.

In this sample, this clone turned up once. J is TRBJ2-7 and V is TRBV5-1, with D possibly matching TRBD2 (5 bases). The V and J ends lost 0 bases and 4 bases respectively, with 14 bases between them. There are 15 residues in the CDR3. The germline V gene has CDR1 SGHRS and CDR2 YFSETQ. The CDR3 coding sequence is TGCGCCAGCAGCTTGGCCGGGCTGAGGGAATACGAGCAGTACTTC. This encodes CASSLAGLREYEQYF. Filled out from reference TRBV5-1 and TRBJ2-7, the complete variable domain reads KAGVTQTPRYLIKTRGQQVTLSCSPISGHRSVSWYQQTPGQGLQFLFEYFSETQRNKGNFPGRFSGRQFSNSRSEMNVSTLELGDSALYLCASSLAGLREYEQYFGPGTRLTVT.

The rearrangement uses TRBV5-6 and TRBJ1-5; TRBD1 agrees at 7 bases. CDR1 and CDR2 (germline): SGHDT, YYEEEE. Losses at the gene ends were 4 bases for V and 0 bases for J; bases not matched to a gene: 16. The length of the CDR3 is 19 residues. The DNA of the CDR3 is TGTGCCAGCAGCATTCCTAAGGGGGCCTACCCTTATAGCAATCAGCCCCAGCATTTT. It specifies CASSIPKGAYPYSNQPQHF.

The V and J genes are TRBV7-2 and TRBJ2-1; tentative D call: TRBD2 (7 bases). This CDR3 has 16 residues. The germline V and J ends were trimmed by 7 bases and 5 bases, with 21 bases remaining between them. The germline CDR1 and CDR2 sequences are SGHTA and FQGNSA. Here the CDR3 DNA reads TGTGCCAGCACTCTGGGGGAGGGGGGGCTACACAATGAGCAGTTCTTC. Translating gives CASTLGEGGLHNEQFF.

The CDR3 DNA reads as TGCGCCAGCAGCTTAGGACAGCACACCGGGGAGCTGTTTTTT. This codes for CASSLGQHTGELFF. V gene TRBV5-1 combines with J gene TRBJ2-2, with D maybe TRBD1 (6 bases). V lost 2 bases and J lost 3, with 8 bases in between. The CDR3 runs to 14 residues. Germline V gives CDR1 SGHRS, CDR2 YFSETQ.

V is TRBV7-8 and J is TRBJ2-7, with 8 bases that match TRBD1. Germline lookup yields CDR1 SGHVS and CDR2 FQNEAQ. Trimming removed 3 bases from V and 4 bases from J; junction bases left unmatched: 8. The CDR3 is made up of 15 amino acids. CDR3 coding DNA: TGTGCCAGCAGCTTCTTCGGACAGGGACTTTACGAGCAGTACTTC. Amino acid sequence: CASSFFGQGLYEQYF.

V usage is TRBV19 and J usage is TRBJ1-5; D gene uncertain. The germline V gene encodes CDR1 LNHDA and CDR2 SQIVND (reference sequence). V shed 6 bases and J shed 0 bases, with 15 bases lying between them. The CDR3 has 16 residues. The DNA for the CDR3 is TGTGCCAGTAGAACCACTAACGTCCATAGCAATCAGCCCCAGCATTTT. Protein sequence: CASRTTNVHSNQPQHF. The full variable domain, its missing parts supplied by reference TRBV19 and TRBJ1-5, is DGGITQSPKYLFRKEGQNVTLSCEQNLNHDAMYWYRQDPGQGLRLIYYSQIVNDFQKGDIAEGYSVSREKKESFPLTVTSAQKNPTAFYLCASRTTNVHSNQPQHFGDGTRLSIL.

V usage is TRBV28 and J usage is TRBJ1-5; D gene ambiguous. The V gene lost 8 bases and the J gene lost 5 bases, with 4 bases spanning the gap. Germline V gene sequence: CDR1 MDHEN, CDR2 SYDVKM. The CDR3 spans 10 residues. This CDR3 is CASHYQPQHF. The DNA of the CDR3 is TGTGCCAGCCATTATCAGCCCCAGCATTTT.